The next 5 T cell receptor beta chains were all read from a single sample in a study of T cell responses to AZD1222 COVID-19 vaccine. The repertoire was sequenced with immunoSEQ multiplex PCR; TCRdb's copy has only in-frame clones and lacks some. The repertoire holds 130,000 or so clones, with about nine tenths as singletons. Here the sequenced sample was peripheral blood, taken on day 0 of AZD1222 vaccination. The receptor set was obtained from an adult in good health.

The CDR3 nucleotides read TGTGCCAGCAGCTTAGAGATACTAGCGGGAGCGGAAGAGACCCAGTACTTC. Its protein is CASSLEILAGAEETQYF. The genes are TRBV7-6 and TRBJ2-5; 11 nucleotides agree with TRBD2. The length of the CDR3 is 17 residues. Germline V CDR1 and CDR2: SGHVS, FNYEAQ. With V trimmed by 1 base and J by 3 bases, 7 bases remained unmatched.

A few counts support this clone. V is TRBV4-3 and J is TRBJ1-5; TRBD1 might be the D (5 bases). Deletions cut 0 bases from V and 6 bases from J, with 6 bases between. CDR1 is LGHNA and CDR2 is YSLEER in the germline V gene. This CDR3 is built from 13 residues. CDR3 bases: TGCGCCAGCAGCCAAGATCAGGGTCAGCCCCAGCATTTT. Its protein product is CASSQDQGQPQHF.

The chain couples TRBV9 to TRBJ2-1; tentative D call: TRBD2 (6 bases). CDR1 SGDLS and CDR2 YYNGEE come from the germline V gene. The CDR3 runs 14 residues. Trimming shortened V by 2 bases and J by 5 bases, and 11 bases separated the two germline ends. CDR3 loop: CASSVPGRNNEQFF. The CDR3 bases are TGTGCCAGCAGCGTCCCCGGGAGAAACAATGAGCAGTTCTTC.

CDR3 sequence reads: CASSPASASYEQYF. CDR3 bases: TGTGCCAGCTCACCTGCTAGCGCCTCCTACGAGCAGTACTTC. The chain links TRBV18 to TRBJ2-7; D is perhaps TRBD2 (6 bases). Germline V gene sequence: CDR1 KGHSH, CDR2 LQKENI. V was clipped by 3 bases and J by 0 bases, with 9 bases between them. The CDR3 runs 14 residues. Complete variable domain (other parts from reference TRBV18 and TRBJ2-7): NAGVMQNPRHLVRRRGQEARLRCSPMKGHSHVYWYRQLPEEGLKFMVYLQKENIIDESGMPKERFSAEFPKEGPSILRIQQVVRGDSAAYFCASSPASASYEQYFGPGTRLTVT.

The gene calls are TRBV2 and TRBJ2-3; TRBD2 matches 10 bases. Germline lookup yields CDR1 SNHLY and CDR2 FYNNEI. The CDR3 spans 14 residues. Trimming took 0 bases from V and 6 from J; bases not matched to a gene: 0. The CDR3 sequence: CASSEALAGDTQYF. Here the CDR3 DNA reads TGTGCCAGCAGTGAAGCACTAGCGGGGGATACGCAGTATTTT.